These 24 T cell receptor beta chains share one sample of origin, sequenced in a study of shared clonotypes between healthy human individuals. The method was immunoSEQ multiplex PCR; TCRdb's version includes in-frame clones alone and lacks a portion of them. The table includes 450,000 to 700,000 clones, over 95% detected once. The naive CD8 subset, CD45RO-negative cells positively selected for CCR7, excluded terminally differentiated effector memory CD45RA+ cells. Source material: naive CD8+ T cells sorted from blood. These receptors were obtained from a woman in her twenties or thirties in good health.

Written as DNA, the CDR3 is TGCGCCAGCACAGACAAGGCAAGGAACACTGAAGCTTTCTTT. It encodes CASTDKARNTEAFF. The rearrangement links TRBV5-1 to TRBJ1-1; D gene ambiguous. The length of the CDR3 is 14 residues. Deletions cut 6 bases from V and 1 base from J, with 13 bases between. The V gene's germline CDR1 is SGHRS and CDR2 YFSETQ.

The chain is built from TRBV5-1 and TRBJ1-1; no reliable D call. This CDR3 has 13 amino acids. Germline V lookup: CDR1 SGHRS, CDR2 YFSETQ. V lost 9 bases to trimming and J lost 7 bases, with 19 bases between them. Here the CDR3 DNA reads TGCGCCACCGGCCCGGAGACACCTCATGAAGCTTTCTTT. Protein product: CATGPETPHEAFF.

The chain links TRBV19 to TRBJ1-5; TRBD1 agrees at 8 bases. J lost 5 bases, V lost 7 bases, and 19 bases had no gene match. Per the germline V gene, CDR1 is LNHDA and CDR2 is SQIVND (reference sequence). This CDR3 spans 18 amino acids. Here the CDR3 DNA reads TGTGCCAGTACCACGACAGGGGCGCAGGTCGGATTCGATCAGCCCCAGCATTTT. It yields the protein CASTTTGAQVGFDQPQHF.

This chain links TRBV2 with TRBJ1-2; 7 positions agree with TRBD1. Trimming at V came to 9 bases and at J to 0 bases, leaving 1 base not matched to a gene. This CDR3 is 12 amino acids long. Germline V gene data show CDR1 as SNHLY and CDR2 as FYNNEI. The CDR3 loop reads CASTGANYGYTF. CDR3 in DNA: TGTGCCAGTACAGGGGCTAACTATGGCTACACCTTC.

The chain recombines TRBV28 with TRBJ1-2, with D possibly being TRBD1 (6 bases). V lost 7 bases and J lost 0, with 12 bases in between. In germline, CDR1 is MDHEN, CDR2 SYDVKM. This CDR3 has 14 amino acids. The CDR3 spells CASTLTGTNYGYTF. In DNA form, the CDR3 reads TGTGCCAGCACCCTTACAGGGACTAACTATGGCTACACCTTC.

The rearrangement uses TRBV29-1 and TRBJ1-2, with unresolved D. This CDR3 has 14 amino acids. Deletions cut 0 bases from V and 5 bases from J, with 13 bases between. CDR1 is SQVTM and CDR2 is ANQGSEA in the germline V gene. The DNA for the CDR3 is TGCAGCGTTGAAGATTTGGAGACCGAGTATGGCTACACCTTC. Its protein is CSVEDLETEYGYTF.

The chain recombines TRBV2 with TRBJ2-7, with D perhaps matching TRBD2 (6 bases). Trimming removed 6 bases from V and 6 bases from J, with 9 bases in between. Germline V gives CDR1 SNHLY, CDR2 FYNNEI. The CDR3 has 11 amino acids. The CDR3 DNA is TGTGCCAGCAGCCGCGGGGTCGAGCAGTACTTC. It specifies CASSRGVEQYF.

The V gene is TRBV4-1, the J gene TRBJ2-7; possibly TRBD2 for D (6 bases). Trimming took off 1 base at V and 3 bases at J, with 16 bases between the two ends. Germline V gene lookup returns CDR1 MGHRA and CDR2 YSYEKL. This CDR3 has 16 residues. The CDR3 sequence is CASSQGSEGLHYEQYF. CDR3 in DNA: TGCGCCAGCAGCCAAGGCTCGGAGGGTTTACACTACGAGCAGTACTTC.

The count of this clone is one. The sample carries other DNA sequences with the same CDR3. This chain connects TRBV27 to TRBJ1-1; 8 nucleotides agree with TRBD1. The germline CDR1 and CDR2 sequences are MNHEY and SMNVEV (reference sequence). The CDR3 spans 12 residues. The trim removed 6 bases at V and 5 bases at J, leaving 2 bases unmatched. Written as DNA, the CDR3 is TGTGCCAGCAGCACAGGGGGGACTGAAGCTTTCTTT. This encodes CASSTGGTEAFF.

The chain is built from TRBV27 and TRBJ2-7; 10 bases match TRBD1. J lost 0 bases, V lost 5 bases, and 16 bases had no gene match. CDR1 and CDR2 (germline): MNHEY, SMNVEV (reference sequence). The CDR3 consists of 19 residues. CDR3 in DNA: TGTGCCAGCAGTCCCCTTAGGGACAGGGGCGATTCAACCTCCTACGAGCAGTACTTC. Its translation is CASSPLRDRGDSTSYEQYF.

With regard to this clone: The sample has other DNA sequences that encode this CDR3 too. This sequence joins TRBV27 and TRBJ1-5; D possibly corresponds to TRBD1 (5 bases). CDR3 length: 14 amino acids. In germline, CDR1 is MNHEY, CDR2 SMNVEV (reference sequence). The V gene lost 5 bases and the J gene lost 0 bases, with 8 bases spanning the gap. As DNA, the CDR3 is TGTGCCAGCAGTACCCAGGGTAGCAATCAGCCCCAGCATTTT. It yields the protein CASSTQGSNQPQHF.

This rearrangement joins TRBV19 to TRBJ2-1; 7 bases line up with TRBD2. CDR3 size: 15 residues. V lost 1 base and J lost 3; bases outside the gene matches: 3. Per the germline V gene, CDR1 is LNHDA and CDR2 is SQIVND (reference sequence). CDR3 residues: CASSIVAGDYNEQFF. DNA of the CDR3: TGTGCCAGTAGTATAGTTGCGGGGGACTACAATGAGCAGTTCTTC. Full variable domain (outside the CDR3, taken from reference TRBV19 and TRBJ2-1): DGGITQSPKYLFRKEGQNVTLSCEQNLNHDAMYWYRQDPGQGLRLIYYSQIVNDFQKGDIAEGYSVSREKKESFPLTVTSAQKNPTAFYLCASSIVAGDYNEQFFGPGTRLTVL.

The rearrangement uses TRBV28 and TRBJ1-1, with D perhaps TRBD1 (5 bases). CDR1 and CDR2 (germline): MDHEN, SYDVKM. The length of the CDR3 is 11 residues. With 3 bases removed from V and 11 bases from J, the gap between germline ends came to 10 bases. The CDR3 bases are TGTGCCAGCAGTTTGCGCAGGGCGGCTTTCTTT. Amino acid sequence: CASSLRRAAFF.

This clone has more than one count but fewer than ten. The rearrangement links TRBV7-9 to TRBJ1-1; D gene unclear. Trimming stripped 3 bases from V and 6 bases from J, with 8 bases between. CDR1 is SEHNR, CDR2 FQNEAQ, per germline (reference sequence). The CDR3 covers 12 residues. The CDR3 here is CASSFRGPEAFF. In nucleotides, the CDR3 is TGTGCCAGCAGCTTCCGCGGCCCTGAAGCTTTCTTT.

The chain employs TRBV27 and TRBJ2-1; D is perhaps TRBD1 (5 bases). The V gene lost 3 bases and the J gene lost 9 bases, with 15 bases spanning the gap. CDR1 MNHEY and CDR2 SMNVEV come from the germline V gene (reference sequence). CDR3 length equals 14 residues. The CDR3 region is CASSLGLELVEQFF. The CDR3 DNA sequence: TGTGCCAGCAGTTTGGGGCTAGAGTTGGTTGAGCAGTTCTTC.

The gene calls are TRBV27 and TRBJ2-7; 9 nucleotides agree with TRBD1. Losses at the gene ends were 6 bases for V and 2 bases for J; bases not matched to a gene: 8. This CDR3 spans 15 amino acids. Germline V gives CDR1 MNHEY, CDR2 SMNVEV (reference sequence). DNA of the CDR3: TGTGCCAGCAGACCGGGACAGGGTTCAACCTACGAGCAGTACTTC. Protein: CASRPGQGSTYEQYF.

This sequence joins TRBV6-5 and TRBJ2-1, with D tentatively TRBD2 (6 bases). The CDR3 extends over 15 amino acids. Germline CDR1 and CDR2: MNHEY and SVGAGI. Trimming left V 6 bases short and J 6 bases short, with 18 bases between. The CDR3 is CASRPPAGSRNEQFF. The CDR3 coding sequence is TGTGCCAGCAGACCTCCTGCGGGGTCCCGCAATGAGCAGTTCTTC.

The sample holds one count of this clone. The CDR3 is CASSSNPKRDIYYGYTF. The CDR3 DNA sequence: TGTGCCAGCAGCTCCAATCCCAAAAGAGACATTTACTATGGCTACACCTTC. The chain couples TRBV11-2 to TRBJ1-2, with D unresolved. This CDR3 has 17 amino acids. Per germline, CDR1 SGHAT and CDR2 FQNNGV. The V and J ends lost 4 bases and 3 bases respectively, with 21 bases between them.

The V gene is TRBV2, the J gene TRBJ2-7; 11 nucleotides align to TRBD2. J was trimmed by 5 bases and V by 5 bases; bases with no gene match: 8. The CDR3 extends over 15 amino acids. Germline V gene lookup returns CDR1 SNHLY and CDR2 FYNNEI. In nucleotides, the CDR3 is TGTGCCAGCAGTCCCCGACTAGCGGGACAGGACGAGCAGTACTTC. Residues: CASSPRLAGQDEQYF.

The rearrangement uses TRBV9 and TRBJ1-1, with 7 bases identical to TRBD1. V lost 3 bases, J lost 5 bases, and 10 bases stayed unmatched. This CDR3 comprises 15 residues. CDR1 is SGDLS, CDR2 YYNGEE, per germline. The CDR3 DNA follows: TGTGCCAGCAGCGCGTTACAGGGGATGTGGACTGAAGCTTTCTTT. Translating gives CASSALQGMWTEAFF.

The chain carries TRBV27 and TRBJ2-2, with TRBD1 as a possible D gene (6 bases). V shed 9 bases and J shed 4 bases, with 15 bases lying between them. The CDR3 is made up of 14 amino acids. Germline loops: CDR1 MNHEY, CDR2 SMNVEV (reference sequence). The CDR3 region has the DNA TGTGCCAGTGAACAGGGACGCGGCACCGGGGAGCTGTTTTTT. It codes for CASEQGRGTGELFF.

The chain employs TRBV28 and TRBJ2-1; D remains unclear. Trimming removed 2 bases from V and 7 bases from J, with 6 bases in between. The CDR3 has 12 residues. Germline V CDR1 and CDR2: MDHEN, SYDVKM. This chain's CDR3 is CASSLNTNEQFF. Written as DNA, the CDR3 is TGTGCCAGCAGTTTAAATACGAATGAGCAGTTCTTC.

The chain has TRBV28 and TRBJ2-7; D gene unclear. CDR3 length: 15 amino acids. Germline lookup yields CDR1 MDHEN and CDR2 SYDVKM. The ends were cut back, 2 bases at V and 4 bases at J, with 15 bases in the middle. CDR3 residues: CASSLMDPGVYEQYF. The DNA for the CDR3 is TGTGCCAGCAGTTTAATGGACCCAGGTGTTTACGAGCAGTACTTC.

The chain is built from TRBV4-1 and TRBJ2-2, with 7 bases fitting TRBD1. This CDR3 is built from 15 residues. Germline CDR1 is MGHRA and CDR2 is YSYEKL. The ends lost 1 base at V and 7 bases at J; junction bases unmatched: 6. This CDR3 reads CASSQVSQGVGELFF. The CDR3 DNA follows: TGCGCCAGCAGCCAAGTCTCGCAGGGGGTCGGGGAGCTGTTTTTT.